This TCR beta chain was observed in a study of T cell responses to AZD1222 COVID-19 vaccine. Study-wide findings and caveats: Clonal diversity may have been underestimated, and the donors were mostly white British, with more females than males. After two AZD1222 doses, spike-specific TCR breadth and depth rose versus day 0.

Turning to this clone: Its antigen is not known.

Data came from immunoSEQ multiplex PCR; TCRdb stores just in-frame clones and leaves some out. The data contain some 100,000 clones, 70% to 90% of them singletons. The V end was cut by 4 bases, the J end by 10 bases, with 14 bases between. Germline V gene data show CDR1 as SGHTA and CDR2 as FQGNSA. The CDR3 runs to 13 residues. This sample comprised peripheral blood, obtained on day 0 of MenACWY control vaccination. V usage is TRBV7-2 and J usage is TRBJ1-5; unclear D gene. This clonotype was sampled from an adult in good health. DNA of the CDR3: TGTGCCAGCAGCTCCGGGAGTTCGGGCCCCCAGCATTTT. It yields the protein CASSSGSSGPQHF.